These 30 T cell receptor beta chains came from one sample sequenced in a study of blood T cell repertoires in COVID-19 (dated by TCRdb to the early 2020s). Preparation of the library involved the immunoSEQ multiplex PCR assay. This is the immuneACCESS table as TCRdb keeps it, with only in-frame sequences that have V and J called. A part of the clones is gone; compared with another copy, unresolved V genes explain less than half, and the rest is unexplained. Within this sample are more than 200,000 clones, with 80% to 90% of them counted one time only. The ten largest clones add up to 4.2% of the sample. Input material: peripheral blood. Receptors originate from a man aged 60 to 69 with acute or convalescent COVID-19.

The chain employs TRBV6-5 and TRBJ2-5; D unclear. The CDR3 contains 15 residues. V was trimmed by 0 bases and J by 4 bases, leaving 12 bases between them. Germline values: CDR1 MNHEY, CDR2 SVGAGI. This CDR3 reads CASSYSMPSGETQYF. Written as DNA, the CDR3 is TGTGCCAGCAGTTACTCGATGCCCTCGGGAGAGACCCAGTACTTC.

This clone came up once. The gene calls are TRBV7-9 and TRBJ1-1; D call uncertain. Germline values: CDR1 SEHNR, CDR2 FQNEAQ (reference sequence). The CDR3 is 13 amino acids. V lost 5 bases and J lost 4, with 11 bases in between. DNA of the CDR3: TGTGCCAGCAGCCCCCAGGATGGCACTGAAGCTTTCTTT. It is translated as CASSPQDGTEAFF. Full variable domain (missing parts from reference TRBV7-9 and TRBJ1-1): DTGVSQNPRHKITKRGQNVTFRCDPISEHNRLYWYRQTLGQGPEFLTYFQNEAQLEKSRLLSDRFSAERPKGSFSTLEIQRTEQGDSAMYLCASSPQDGTEAFFGQGTRLTVV.

In DNA, the CDR3 is TGTGCCAGCAGTTCTCCGGGGACAGCCCTTAGGGCAGCTTTCTTT. Translation: CASSSPGTALRAAFF. The genes are TRBV6-5 and TRBJ1-1; 7 bases align to TRBD1. The CDR3 runs 15 residues. The trim removed 4 bases at V and 10 bases at J, leaving 15 bases unmatched. Germline lookup yields CDR1 MNHEY and CDR2 SVGAGI.

This sequence joins TRBV7-8 and TRBJ2-1; TRBD2 matches 8 bases. The V gene end was trimmed by 1 base and the J gene end by 4 bases; junction bases not matched to a gene: 9. CDR3 length: 17 residues. Germline V lookup: CDR1 SGHVS, CDR2 FQNEAQ. The CDR3 DNA follows: TGTGCCAGCAGCTTAGGGCGGGAGGTTACGGGGTACAATGAGCAGTTCTTC. It encodes CASSLGREVTGYNEQFF.

This chain uses TRBV18 with TRBJ1-6; 7 nucleotides line up with TRBD1. V was clipped by 4 bases and J by 8 bases; unmatched bases: 8. The germline gives CDR1 KGHSH, CDR2 LQKENI. This CDR3 has 15 amino acids. This chain's CDR3 is CASSLTGDDYSPLHF. DNA of the CDR3: TGTGCCAGCTCACTCACAGGGGACGATTATTCACCCCTCCACTTT.

This clone was counted between two and nine times. The CDR3 DNA follows: TGTGCCAGCAGCTTGCGGGGGATAATTTCTGGCTACACCTTC. This codes for CASSLRGIISGYTF. This rearrangement joins TRBV5-4 to TRBJ1-2; D might be TRBD1 (5 bases). V lost 1 base and J 7 bases, leaving 14 bases between the germline ends. CDR3 length: 14 residues. CDR1 and CDR2 from the germline V gene are SGHNT and YYREEE (reference sequence).

The chain carries TRBV6-5 and TRBJ2-1; D not certain. V gave up 6 bases and J gave up 7 bases, with 7 bases separating them. The CDR3 spans 11 residues. Germline-derived CDR1 and CDR2 are MNHEY and SVGAGI. The CDR3 here is CASRTRNEQFF. The DNA of the CDR3 is TGTGCCAGCAGAACCCGGAATGAGCAGTTCTTC.

To note about this clone: Distinct nucleotide sequences in the sample also encode this CDR3. This sequence joins TRBV5-1 and TRBJ1-2, with 9 bases aligning to TRBD1. V was pared by 0 bases and J by 8 bases, with 5 bases of the junction left unmatched. Germline V CDR1 and CDR2: SGHRS, YFSETQ. The CDR3 runs to 14 residues. The CDR3 DNA reads as TGCGCCAGCAGCTTGGAGGGACAGGGATCGGGCTACACCTTC. This encodes CASSLEGQGSGYTF.

The V and J genes are TRBV3-1 (or the pseudogene TRBV3-2) and TRBJ1-2; D not certain. Germline V CDR1 and CDR2: LGHDT, YNNKEL (reference sequence). Trimming took off 4 bases at V and 3 bases at J, with 6 bases between the two ends. This CDR3 contains 12 residues. The CDR3 DNA sequence: TGTGCCAGCAGCCCCGGAGACTATGGCTACACCTTC. Its protein product is CASSPGDYGYTF.

This chain links TRBV6-6 with TRBJ2-7, with 8 positions matching TRBD1. The CDR3 contains 15 residues. CDR1 MNHNY and CDR2 SVGAGI come from the germline V gene (reference sequence). V trimming: 5 bases; J trimming: 3 bases; junction bases outside the gene matches: 9. The CDR3 loop is CASSDRTGSVYEQYF. DNA for the CDR3: TGTGCCAGCAGTGATAGGACAGGGTCTGTCTACGAGCAGTACTTC.

The CDR3 loop is CASSPNTGETQYF. CDR3 nucleotides: TGTGCCAGCTCACCTAACACCGGGGAGACCCAGTACTTC. The V gene is TRBV18, the J gene TRBJ2-5, with D hard to call. The germline V gene encodes CDR1 KGHSH and CDR2 LQKENI. V was pared by 3 bases and J by 5 bases, with 10 bases between. The CDR3 loop spans 13 amino acids.

V gene TRBV9 combines with J gene TRBJ1-6; TRBD1 is a possible D gene (5 bases). Germline CDR1 is SGDLS and CDR2 is YYNGEE. The CDR3 runs 14 residues. The V end was cut by 0 bases, the J end by 9 bases, with 10 bases between. CDR3 sequence (DNA): TGTGCCAGCAGCGTAGTGGACACAAGTTCACCCCTCCACTTT. Translated: CASSVVDTSSPLHF.

The rearrangement links TRBV29-1 to TRBJ2-7, with a tentative D call TRBD2 (6 bases). Between the trimmed V and J ends, which lost 5 bases and 2 bases, there was a span of 13 bases. This CDR3 has 13 amino acids. Germline loops: CDR1 SQVTM, CDR2 ANQGSEA. Here the CDR3 DNA reads TGCAGCGTTAAGGAGGGTGGGGCCTACGAGCAGTACTTC. It yields the protein CSVKEGGAYEQYF.

In DNA, the CDR3 is TGCAGCGTTGAACGGGGGGGAAACACCATATATTTT. It specifies CSVERGGNTIYF. The chain recombines TRBV29-1 with TRBJ1-3; perhaps TRBD1 as D (5 bases). There are 12 residues in the CDR3. CDR1 is SQVTM and CDR2 is ANQGSEA in the germline V gene. The V end lost 2 bases, the J end lost 4 bases, and 6 bases lay between the germline ends.

This chain connects TRBV9 to TRBJ2-1; D is perhaps TRBD2 (6 bases). The CDR3 covers 16 residues. CDR1 and CDR2 from the germline V gene are SGDLS and YYNGEE. The V gene lost 0 bases and the J gene lost 0 bases, with 10 bases spanning the gap. The CDR3 sequence is CASSVVPTSSYNEQFF. CDR3 DNA sequence: TGTGCCAGCAGCGTAGTCCCGACTAGCTCCTACAATGAGCAGTTCTTC.

This chain connects TRBV28 to TRBJ1-3, with 7 bases lining up with TRBD1. With 2 bases clipped from V and 3 bases from J, the junction kept 7 bases outside the gene matches. CDR3 length equals 16 residues. Germline V gene data show CDR1 as MDHEN and CDR2 as SYDVKM. The CDR3 nucleotides read TGTGCCAGCAGTTTACGGCAGGGGGTGTTTGGAAACACCATATATTTT. Protein product: CASSLRQGVFGNTIYF.

This chain links TRBV6-6 with TRBJ1-4; TRBD1 matches 8 bases. V trimming: 6 bases; J trimming: 8 bases; junction bases outside the gene matches: 8. Looked up from germline, CDR1 is MNHNY and CDR2 is SVGAGI (reference sequence). The CDR3 length is 14 residues. The CDR3, as DNA: TGTGCCAGCAGCCCTAGGACAGGGAAGGAAAAACTGTTTTTT. Its protein product is CASSPRTGKEKLFF.

This chain uses TRBV7-2 with TRBJ2-5; 7 bases are a match to TRBD1. CDR1 and CDR2 (germline): SGHTA, FQGNSA. V trimming: 4 bases; J trimming: 2 bases; junction bases outside the gene matches: 7. The CDR3 has 15 residues. CDR3 in DNA: TGTGCCAGCAGCTCGAACAGGGGATTTCAAGAGACCCAGTACTTC. It encodes CASSSNRGFQETQYF.

This clone has only a few counts. The rearrangement uses TRBV12-5 and TRBJ2-1, with D possibly matching TRBD1 (6 bases). CDR3 length: 16 residues. Looked up from germline, CDR1 is LGHNT and CDR2 is FRNRAP. V was pared by 5 bases and J by 3 bases, with 17 bases between. The CDR3 loop is CASGTLTGKLYNEQFF. The CDR3 DNA sequence: TGTGCTAGTGGTACATTGACAGGCAAACTCTACAATGAGCAGTTCTTC.

This chain connects TRBV6-5 to TRBJ2-1, with 8 bases fitting TRBD1. The germline V gene has CDR1 MNHEY and CDR2 SVGAGI. V shed 6 bases, J shed 2 bases, and the junction held 3 bases outside the gene matches. The CDR3 length is 14 residues. The CDR3 loop reads CASSPTGAYNEQFF. The CDR3 nucleotides are TGTGCCAGCAGCCCGACAGGGGCCTACAATGAGCAGTTCTTC.

This clone was seen a few times. Other nucleotide sequences in the sample specify the same CDR3. V usage is TRBV29-1 and J usage is TRBJ1-2; TRBD1 aligns across 9 bases. Germline CDR1 SQVTM, CDR2 ANQGSEA. The CDR3 loop spans 12 amino acids. V gave up 5 bases and J gave up 5 bases; unmatched junction bases: 3. CDR3 DNA sequence: TGCAGCGTTCGCGGGACAGGGTATGGCTACACCTTC. It is translated as CSVRGTGYGYTF.

The chain couples TRBV19 to TRBJ2-1; D not certain. Per the germline V gene, CDR1 is LNHDA and CDR2 is SQIVND (reference sequence). The CDR3 is 14 residues long. V lost 6 bases, J lost 3 bases, and 12 bases lay in between. The CDR3 loop reads CASRGRPDYNEQFF. The CDR3 DNA is TGTGCCAGTAGGGGCAGGCCTGACTACAATGAGCAGTTCTTC.

V and J are TRBV2 and TRBJ2-7; TRBD2 agrees at 13 bases. The CDR3 covers 18 residues. After removal of 4 bases from V and 3 bases from J, the junction contained 12 bases not matched to a gene. In germline, CDR1 is SNHLY, CDR2 FYNNEI. CDR3 nucleotides: TGTGCCAGCAGTGCCTCTACTAGCGGGAGGGCCAGAGGCTACGAGCAGTACTTC. The encoded protein is CASSASTSGRARGYEQYF.

The chain employs TRBV6-2 or TRBV6-3 and TRBJ2-4; a possible D gene is TRBD1 (6 bases). The V end was cut by 3 bases, the J end by 0 bases, with 18 bases between. The CDR3 has 18 residues. CDR1 and CDR2 from the germline V gene are MNHEY and SVGEGT. CDR3 amino acids: CASSYSRGQPLAKNIQYF. The CDR3 coding sequence is TGTGCCAGCAGTTATAGCAGGGGCCAACCACTAGCCAAAAACATTCAGTACTTC.

The V and J genes are TRBV6-6 and TRBJ1-6; D unclear. This CDR3 is 15 amino acids long. The germline V gene encodes CDR1 MNHNY and CDR2 SVGAGI (reference sequence). The ends were cut back, 5 bases at V and 9 bases at J, with 17 bases in the middle. For the CDR3, the DNA is TGTGCCAGCAGTCCCGAACTGGACGGAGGTTCACCCCTCCACTTT. This translates into CASSPELDGGSPLHF.

The chain joins TRBV11-2 to TRBJ2-7; D possibly corresponds to TRBD1 (6 bases). The CDR3 spans 14 residues. Trimming took off 2 bases at V and 0 bases at J, with 8 bases between the two ends. In germline, CDR1 is SGHAT, CDR2 FQNNGV. The CDR3 spells CASSLRDTSYEQYF. CDR3 coding DNA: TGTGCCAGCAGCTTAAGGGACACCTCCTACGAGCAGTACTTC.

This chain uses TRBV5-1 with TRBJ2-1, with 7 bases lining up with TRBD2. Germline V gene data show CDR1 as SGHRS and CDR2 as YFSETQ. V gave up 3 bases and J gave up 6 bases; unmatched junction bases: 6. The CDR3 has 14 amino acids. As DNA, the CDR3 is TGCGCCAGCAGCTGGGGGGGTACAGGCAATGAGCAGTTCTTC. Translation: CASSWGGTGNEQFF.

This clone was counted a few times. This chain links TRBV11-2 with TRBJ2-2, with D uncertain. CDR3 size: 17 residues. V shed 5 bases and J shed 2 bases, with 18 bases lying between them. Germline CDR1 SGHAT, CDR2 FQNNGV. CDR3 region: CASSSYPSRLNTGELFF. The DNA of the CDR3 is TGTGCCAGCAGCAGTTACCCGAGCAGGTTAAACACCGGGGAGCTGTTTTTT.

The rearrangement uses TRBV29-1 and TRBJ2-3; D unclear. Germline lookup yields CDR1 SQVTM and CDR2 ANQGSEA. The CDR3 length is 13 residues. V lost 1 base, J lost 4 bases, and 9 bases lay in between. This CDR3 reads CSVEGVSPDTQYF. DNA for the CDR3: TGCAGCGTTGAAGGGGTTAGCCCAGATACGCAGTATTTT.

The genes are TRBV5-6 and TRBJ2-2, with D perhaps TRBD2 (6 bases). CDR3 length: 14 amino acids. CDR1 SGHDT and CDR2 YYEEEE come from the germline V gene. V was pared by 2 bases and J by 6 bases, with 11 bases between. The CDR3 nucleotides read TGTGCCAGCAGCTTCGGAGGGAAGGCCGGGGAGCTGTTTTTT. It translates to CASSFGGKAGELFF.